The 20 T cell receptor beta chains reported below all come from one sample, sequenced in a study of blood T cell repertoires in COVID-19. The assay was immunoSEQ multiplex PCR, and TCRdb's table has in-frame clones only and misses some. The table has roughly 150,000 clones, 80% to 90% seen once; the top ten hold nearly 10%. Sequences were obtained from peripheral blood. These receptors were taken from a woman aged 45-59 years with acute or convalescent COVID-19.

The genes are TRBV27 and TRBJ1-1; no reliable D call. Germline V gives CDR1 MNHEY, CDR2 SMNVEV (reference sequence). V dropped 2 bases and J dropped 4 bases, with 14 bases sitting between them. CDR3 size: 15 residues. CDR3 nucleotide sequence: TGTGCCAGCAGTTTAGGCGGAAGACTACTCACTGAAGCTTTCTTT. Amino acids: CASSLGGRLLTEAFF.

CDR3 in amino acids: CASSPSAGELFF. The CDR3 DNA reads as TGTGCCAGCTCACCCTCAGCCGGGGAGCTGTTTTTT. The chain uses TRBV18 and TRBJ2-2, with D unresolved. The CDR3 runs to 12 residues. CDR1 and CDR2 (germline): KGHSH, LQKENI. V was clipped by 3 bases and J by 6 bases, with 5 bases between them.

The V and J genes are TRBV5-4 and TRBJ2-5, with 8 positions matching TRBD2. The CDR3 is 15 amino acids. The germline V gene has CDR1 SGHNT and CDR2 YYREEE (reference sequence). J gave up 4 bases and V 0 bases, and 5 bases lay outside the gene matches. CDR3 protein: CASSLEKRGTETQYF. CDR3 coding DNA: TGTGCCAGCAGCTTGGAAAAGCGGGGGACAGAGACCCAGTACTTC.

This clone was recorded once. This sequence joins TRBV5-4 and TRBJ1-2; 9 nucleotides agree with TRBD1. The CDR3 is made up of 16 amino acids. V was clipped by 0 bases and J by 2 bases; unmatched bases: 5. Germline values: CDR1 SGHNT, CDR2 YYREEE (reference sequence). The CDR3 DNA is TGTGCCAGCAGCTTGGGGGGGACAGGGTGGAACTATGGCTACACCTTC. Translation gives CASSLGGTGWNYGYTF.

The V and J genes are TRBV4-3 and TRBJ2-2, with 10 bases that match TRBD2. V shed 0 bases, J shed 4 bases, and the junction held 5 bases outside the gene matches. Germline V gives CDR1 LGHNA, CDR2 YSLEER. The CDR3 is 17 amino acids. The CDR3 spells CASSQDSLAGVTGELFF. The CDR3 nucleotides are TGCGCCAGCAGCCAAGATTCGCTAGCGGGAGTCACCGGGGAGCTGTTTTTT.

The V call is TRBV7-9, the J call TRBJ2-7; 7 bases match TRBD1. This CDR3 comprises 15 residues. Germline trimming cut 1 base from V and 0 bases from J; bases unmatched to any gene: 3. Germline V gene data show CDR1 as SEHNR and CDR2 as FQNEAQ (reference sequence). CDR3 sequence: CASSLGGGLSYEQYF. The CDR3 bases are TGTGCCAGCAGCTTAGGAGGGGGCCTCTCCTACGAGCAGTACTTC.

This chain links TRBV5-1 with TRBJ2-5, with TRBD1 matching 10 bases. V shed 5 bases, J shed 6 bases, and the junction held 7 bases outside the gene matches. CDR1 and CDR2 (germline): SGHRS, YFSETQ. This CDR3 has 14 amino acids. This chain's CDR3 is CASSGQGQGKTQYF. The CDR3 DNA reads TGCGCCAGCAGTGGGCAGGGACAGGGGAAGACCCAGTACTTC.

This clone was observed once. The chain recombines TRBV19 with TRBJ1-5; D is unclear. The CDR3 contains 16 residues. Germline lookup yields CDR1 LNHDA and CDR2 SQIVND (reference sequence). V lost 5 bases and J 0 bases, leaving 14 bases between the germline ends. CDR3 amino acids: CASSATGAYSNQPQHF. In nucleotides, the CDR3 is TGTGCCAGTAGTGCGACCGGAGCTTATAGCAATCAGCCCCAGCATTTT. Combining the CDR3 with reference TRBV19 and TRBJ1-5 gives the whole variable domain DGGITQSPKYLFRKEGQNVTLSCEQNLNHDAMYWYRQDPGQGLRLIYYSQIVNDFQKGDIAEGYSVSREKKESFPLTVTSAQKNPTAFYLCASSATGAYSNQPQHFGDGTRLSIL.

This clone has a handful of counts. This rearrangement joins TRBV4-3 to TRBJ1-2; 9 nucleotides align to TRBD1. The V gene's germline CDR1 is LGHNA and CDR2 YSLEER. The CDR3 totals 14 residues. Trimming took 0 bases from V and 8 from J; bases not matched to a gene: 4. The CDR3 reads CASSQETGGGGYTF. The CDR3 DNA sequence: TGCGCCAGCAGCCAAGAGACAGGGGGTGGAGGCTACACCTTC.

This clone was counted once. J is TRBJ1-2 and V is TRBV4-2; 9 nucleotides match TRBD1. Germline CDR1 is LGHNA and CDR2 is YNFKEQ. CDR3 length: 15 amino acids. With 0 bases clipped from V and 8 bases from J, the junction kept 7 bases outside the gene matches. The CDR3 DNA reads TGTGCCAGCAGCCAAGAACAGGGGGCCACTAGCGGCTACACCTTC. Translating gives CASSQEQGATSGYTF.

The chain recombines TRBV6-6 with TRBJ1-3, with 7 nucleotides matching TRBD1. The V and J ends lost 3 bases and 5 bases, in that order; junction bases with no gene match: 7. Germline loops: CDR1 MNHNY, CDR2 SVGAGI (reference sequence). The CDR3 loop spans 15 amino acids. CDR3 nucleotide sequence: TGTGCCAGCAGTTATACAGGGGATCGCAGAAACACCATATATTTT. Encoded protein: CASSYTGDRRNTIYF.

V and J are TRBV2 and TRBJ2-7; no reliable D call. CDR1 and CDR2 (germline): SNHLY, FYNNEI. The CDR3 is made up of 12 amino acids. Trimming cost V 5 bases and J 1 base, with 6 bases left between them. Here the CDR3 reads CASSYSSYEQYF. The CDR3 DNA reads TGTGCCAGCAGTTACAGTTCCTACGAGCAGTACTTC.

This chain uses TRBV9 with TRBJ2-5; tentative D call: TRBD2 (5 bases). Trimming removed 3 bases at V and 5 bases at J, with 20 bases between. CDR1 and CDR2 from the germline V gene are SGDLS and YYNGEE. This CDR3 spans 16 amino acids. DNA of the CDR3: TGTGCCAGCAGCGGATCCTTAGGAGAGCGGACGGAGACCCAGTACTTC. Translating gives CASSGSLGERTETQYF.

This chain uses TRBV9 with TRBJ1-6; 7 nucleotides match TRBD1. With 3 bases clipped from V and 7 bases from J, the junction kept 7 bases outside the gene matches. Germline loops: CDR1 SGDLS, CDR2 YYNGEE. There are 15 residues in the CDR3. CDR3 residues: CASSANVQGNSPLHF. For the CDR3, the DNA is TGTGCCAGCAGCGCCAACGTACAGGGGAATTCACCCCTCCACTTT.

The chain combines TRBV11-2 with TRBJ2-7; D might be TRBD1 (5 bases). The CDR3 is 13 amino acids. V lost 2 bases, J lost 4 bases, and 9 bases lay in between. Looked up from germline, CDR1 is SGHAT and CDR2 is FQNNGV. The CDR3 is CASSLWSGYEQYF. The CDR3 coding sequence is TGTGCCAGCAGCTTATGGTCAGGGTACGAGCAGTACTTC.

As DNA, the CDR3 is TGTGCCATCAGTGAGCCCGGGGAGGGCTACACCTTC. Protein: CAISEPGEGYTF. This chain connects TRBV10-3 to TRBJ1-2; no reliable D call. Per the germline V gene, CDR1 is ENHRY and CDR2 is SYGVKD. The germline V and J ends were trimmed by 2 bases and 8 bases, with 9 bases remaining between them. The CDR3 loop spans 12 amino acids.

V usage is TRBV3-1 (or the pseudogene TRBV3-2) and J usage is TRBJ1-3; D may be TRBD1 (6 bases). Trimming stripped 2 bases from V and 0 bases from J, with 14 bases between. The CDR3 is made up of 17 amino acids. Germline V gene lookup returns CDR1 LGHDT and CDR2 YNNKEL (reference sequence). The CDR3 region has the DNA TGTGCCAGCAGCCAATTCCTCGGGGACAACTCTGGAAACACCATATATTTT. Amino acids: CASSQFLGDNSGNTIYF.

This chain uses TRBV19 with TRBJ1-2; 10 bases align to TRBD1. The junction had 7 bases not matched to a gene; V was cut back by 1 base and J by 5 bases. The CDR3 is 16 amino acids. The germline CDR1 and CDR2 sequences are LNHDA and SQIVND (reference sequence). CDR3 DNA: TGTGCCAGTAGTATAGCCCCGGGACAGGGGAATTATGGCTACACCTTC. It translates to CASSIAPGQGNYGYTF.

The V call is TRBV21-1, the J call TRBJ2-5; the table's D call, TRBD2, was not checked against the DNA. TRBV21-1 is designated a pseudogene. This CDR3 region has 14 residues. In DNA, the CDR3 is TGTGCCAGCAGCTCCCGGGTCCTCCAAGAGACCCAGTACTTC. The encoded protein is CASSSRVLQETQYF.

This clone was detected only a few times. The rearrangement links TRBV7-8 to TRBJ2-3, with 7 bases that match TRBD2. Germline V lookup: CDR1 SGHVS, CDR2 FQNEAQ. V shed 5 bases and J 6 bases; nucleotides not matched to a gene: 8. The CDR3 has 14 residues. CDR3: CASSPRTSRDTQYF. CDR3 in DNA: TGTGCCAGCAGCCCCCGGACTAGTCGGGATACGCAGTATTTT.